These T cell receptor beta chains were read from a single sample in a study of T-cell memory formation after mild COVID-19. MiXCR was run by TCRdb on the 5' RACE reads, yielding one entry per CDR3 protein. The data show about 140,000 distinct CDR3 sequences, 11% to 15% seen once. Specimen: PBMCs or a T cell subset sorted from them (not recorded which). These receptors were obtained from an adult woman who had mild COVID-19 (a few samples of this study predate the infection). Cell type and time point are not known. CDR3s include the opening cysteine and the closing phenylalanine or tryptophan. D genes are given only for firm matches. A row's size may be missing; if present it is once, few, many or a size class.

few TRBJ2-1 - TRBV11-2 CASSLDELRDSYNEQFF TGTGCCAGCAGCTTAGATGAACTCCGGGATTCCTACAATGAGCAGTTCTTC
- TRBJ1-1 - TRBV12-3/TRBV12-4 CASSPPGPGDTEAFF TGTGCCAGCAGTCCCCCGGGACCAGGGGACACTGAAGCTTTCTTT
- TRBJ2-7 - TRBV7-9 CASSPPGGEQYF TGTGCCAGCAGCCCCCCGGGTGGCGAGCAGTACTTC
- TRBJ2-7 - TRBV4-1 CASSQVHGPKISYEQYF TGCGCCAGCAGCCAAGTCCACGGGCCTAAGATCTCCTACGAGCAGTACTTC
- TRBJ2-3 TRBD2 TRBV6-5 CASSYSNSGGLDTQYF TGTGCCAGCAGTTACTCGAACAGCGGGGGGTTAGATACGCAGTATTTT
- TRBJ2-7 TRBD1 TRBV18 CASSPETGLTSYEQYF TGTGCCAGCTCACCAGAGACAGGGCTAACCTCCTACGAGCAGTACTTC
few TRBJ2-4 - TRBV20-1 CSARAEIPAKNIQYF TGCAGTGCTAGAGCGGAGATTCCAGCCAAAAACATTCAGTACTTC
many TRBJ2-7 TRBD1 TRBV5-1 CASSTGQGYEQYF TGCGCCAGCAGCACGGGACAGGGGTACGAGCAGTACTTC
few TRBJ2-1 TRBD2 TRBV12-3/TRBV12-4 CASSRTSGRDEQFF TGTGCCAGCAGCCGGACTAGCGGGAGGGATGAGCAGTTCTTC
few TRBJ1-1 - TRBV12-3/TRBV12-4 CASSLSGPNTEAFF TGTGCCAGCAGTCTATCAGGGCCGAACACTGAAGCTTTCTTT
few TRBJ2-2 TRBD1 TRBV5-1 CASSLDGTEGSGELFF TGCGCCAGCAGCTTGGACGGGACAGAAGGATCCGGGGAGCTGTTTTTT
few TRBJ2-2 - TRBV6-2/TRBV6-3 CASAKEDITGELFF TGTGCCAGCGCCAAGGAGGATATCACCGGGGAGCTGTTTTTT
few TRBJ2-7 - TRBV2 CASRGSSRSYEQYF TGTGCCAGCCGTGGAAGTTCTCGCTCCTACGAGCAGTACTTC
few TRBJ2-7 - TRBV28 CASKEAPFPSEQYF TGTGCCAGCAAAGAGGCCCCTTTCCCCTCCGAGCAGTACTTC
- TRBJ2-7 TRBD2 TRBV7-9 CASSEGLAARYEQYF TGTGCCAGCAGCGAGGGACTAGCGGCCCGCTACGAGCAGTACTTC
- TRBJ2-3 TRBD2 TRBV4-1 CASSQGTGGPTDTQYF TGCGCCAGCAGCCAAGGAACGGGGGGGCCCACAGATACGCAGTATTTT
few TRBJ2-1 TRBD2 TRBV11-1 CASSPDRVAGLGDEQFF TGTGCCAGCAGCCCCGATCGTGTAGCGGGGCTGGGAGATGAGCAGTTCTTC
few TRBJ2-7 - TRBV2 CASSEGSTGQGYEQYF TGTGCCAGCAGTGAAGGGTCAACGGGACAAGGCTACGAGCAGTACTTC
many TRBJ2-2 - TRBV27 CASSYLPGQLRPGELFF TGTGCCAGCAGCTACCTACCGGGACAACTTCGGCCCGGGGAGCTGTTTTTT
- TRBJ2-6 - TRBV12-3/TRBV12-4 CASSLSSRYSGANVLTF TGTGCCAGCAGTTTATCTAGTCGTTACTCTGGGGCCAACGTCCTGACTTTC
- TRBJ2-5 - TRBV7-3 CASRRETQYF TGTGCCAGCAGACGGGAGACCCAGTACTTC
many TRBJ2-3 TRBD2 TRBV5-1 CASTSFAGGPDTQYF TGCGCCAGCACATCCTTCGCGGGAGGGCCAGATACGCAGTATTTT
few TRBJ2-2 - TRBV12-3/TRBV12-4 CASIQVWGAGELFF TGTGCCAGCATCCAGGTGTGGGGGGCCGGGGAGCTGTTTTTT
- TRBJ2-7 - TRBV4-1 CASSHRDSLYEQYF TGCGCCAGCAGCCATAGGGACTCACTCTACGAGCAGTACTTC
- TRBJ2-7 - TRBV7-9 CASSLAGRDFYEQYF TGTGCCAGCAGCTTAGCGGGACGGGATTTCTACGAGCAGTACTTC
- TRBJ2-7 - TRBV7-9 CASRGSSYEQYF TGTGCCAGCAGGGGGAGCTCCTACGAGCAGTACTTC
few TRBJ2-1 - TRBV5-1 CASSLEQLEQFF TGCGCCAGCAGCTTGGAGCAGCTTGAGCAGTTCTTC
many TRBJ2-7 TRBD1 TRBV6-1 CASMFDHRGGNYEQYF TGTGCCAGCATGTTCGATCACAGGGGTGGAAACTACGAGCAGTACTTC